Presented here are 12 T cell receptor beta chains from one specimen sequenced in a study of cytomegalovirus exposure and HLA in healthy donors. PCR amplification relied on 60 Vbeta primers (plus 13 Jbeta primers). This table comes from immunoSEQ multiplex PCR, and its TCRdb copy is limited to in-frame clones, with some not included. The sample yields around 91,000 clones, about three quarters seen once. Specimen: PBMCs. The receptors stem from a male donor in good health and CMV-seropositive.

The CDR3 nucleotides are TGTGCCAGCAGTGCCAGTAGAACAGGCCCCTTCTACGAGCAGTACTTC. Its translation is CASSASRTGPFYEQYF. The chain has TRBV28 and TRBJ2-7; possible D gene TRBD1, 5 bases. Deletions cut 5 bases from V and 3 bases from J, with 20 bases between. The CDR3 extends over 16 amino acids. Germline V CDR1 and CDR2: MDHEN, SYDVKM.

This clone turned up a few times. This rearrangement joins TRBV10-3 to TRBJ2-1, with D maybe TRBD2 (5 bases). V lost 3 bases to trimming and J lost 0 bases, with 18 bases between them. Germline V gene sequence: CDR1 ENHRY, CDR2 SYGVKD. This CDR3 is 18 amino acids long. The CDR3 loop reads CAISDPVVDFNSYNEQFF. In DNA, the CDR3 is TGTGCCATCAGTGATCCCGTAGTGGACTTCAACTCCTACAATGAGCAGTTCTTC.

The CDR3 loop reads CASGPGGQFNEKLFF. CDR3 in DNA: TGTGCCAGCGGGCCTGGAGGACAGTTTAATGAAAAACTGTTTTTT. J is TRBJ1-4 and V is TRBV7-9; weak D call: TRBD1 (6 bases). Germline CDR1 reads SEHNR; CDR2 reads FQNEAQ (reference sequence). V gave up 8 bases and J gave up 4 bases, with 17 bases separating them. CDR3 length: 15 residues.

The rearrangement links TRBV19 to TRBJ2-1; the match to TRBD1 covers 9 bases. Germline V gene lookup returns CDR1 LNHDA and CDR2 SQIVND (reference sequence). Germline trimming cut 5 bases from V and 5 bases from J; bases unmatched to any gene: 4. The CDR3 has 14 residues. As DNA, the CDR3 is TGTGCCAGTAGTGGCCGGGACAGGGACAATGAGCAGTTCTTC. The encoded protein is CASSGRDRDNEQFF. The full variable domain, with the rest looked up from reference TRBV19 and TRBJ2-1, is DGGITQSPKYLFRKEGQNVTLSCEQNLNHDAMYWYRQDPGQGLRLIYYSQIVNDFQKGDIAEGYSVSREKKESFPLTVTSAQKNPTAFYLCASSGRDRDNEQFFGPGTRLTVL.

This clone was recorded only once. CDR3 sequence reads: CASSPQGGYTEAFF. CDR3 sequence (DNA): TGCGCCAGCAGCCCGCAGGGGGGATACACTGAAGCTTTCTTT. The chain links TRBV5-1 to TRBJ1-1, with 7 bases fitting TRBD1. Germline CDR1 reads SGHRS; CDR2 reads YFSETQ. With V trimmed by 4 bases and J by 3 bases, 6 bases remained unmatched. This CDR3 is built from 14 residues.

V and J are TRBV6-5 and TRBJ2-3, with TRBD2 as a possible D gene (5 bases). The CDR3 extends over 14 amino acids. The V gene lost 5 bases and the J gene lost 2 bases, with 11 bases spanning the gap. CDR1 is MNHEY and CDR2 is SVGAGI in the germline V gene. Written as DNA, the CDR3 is TGTGCCAGCAGTGGCGGCCGGGACACAGATACGCAGTATTTT. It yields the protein CASSGGRDTDTQYF.

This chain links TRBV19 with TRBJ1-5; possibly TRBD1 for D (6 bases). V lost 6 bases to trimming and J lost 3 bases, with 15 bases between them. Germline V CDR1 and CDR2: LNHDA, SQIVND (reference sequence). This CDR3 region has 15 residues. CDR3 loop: CASRSRGGANQPQHF. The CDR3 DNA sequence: TGTGCCAGTAGGTCCAGGGGCGGTGCCAATCAGCCCCAGCATTTT.

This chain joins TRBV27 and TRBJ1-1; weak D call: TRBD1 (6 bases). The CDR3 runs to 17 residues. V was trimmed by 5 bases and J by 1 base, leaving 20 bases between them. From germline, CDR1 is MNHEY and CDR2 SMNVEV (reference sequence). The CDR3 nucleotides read TGTGCCAGCAGTAGTGATTTCCAAATCAGGGGGAACACTGAAGCTTTCTTT. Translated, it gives CASSSDFQIRGNTEAFF.

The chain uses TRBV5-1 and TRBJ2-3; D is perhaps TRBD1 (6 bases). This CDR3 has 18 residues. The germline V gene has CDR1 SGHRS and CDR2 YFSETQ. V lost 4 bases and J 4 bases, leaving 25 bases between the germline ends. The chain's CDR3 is CASSRSSSGQGLADTQYF. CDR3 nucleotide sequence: TGCGCCAGCAGCCGCTCCTCCTCGGGGCAGGGGTTAGCAGATACGCAGTATTTT.

CDR3 nucleotide sequence: TGCAGCGTGAGCGGGGGGGCAGTCGGGGAGCTGTTTTTT. It yields the protein CSVSGGAVGELFF. J is TRBJ2-2 and V is TRBV29-1, with 10 bases fitting TRBD2. Germline lookup yields CDR1 SQVTM and CDR2 ANQGSEA. This CDR3 has 13 amino acids. J lost 7 bases, V lost 6 bases, and 5 bases had no gene match.

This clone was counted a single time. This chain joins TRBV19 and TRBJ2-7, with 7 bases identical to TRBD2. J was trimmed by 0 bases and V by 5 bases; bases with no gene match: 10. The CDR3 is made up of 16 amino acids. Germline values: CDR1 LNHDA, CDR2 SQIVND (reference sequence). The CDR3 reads CASSYRAGVNSYEQYF. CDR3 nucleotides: TGTGCCAGTAGTTATCGGGCGGGGGTTAACTCCTACGAGCAGTACTTC.

The CDR3: CASRPDRLDIGANVLTF. The CDR3 coding sequence is TGTGCCAGCAGACCGGACAGGCTCGATATTGGGGCCAACGTCCTGACTTTC. This chain uses TRBV27 with TRBJ2-6; 7 positions agree with TRBD1. CDR1 is MNHEY and CDR2 is SMNVEV in the germline V gene (reference sequence). Trimming cost V 6 bases and J 3 bases; bases outside gene matches: 11. This CDR3 spans 17 amino acids.